The 8 T cell receptor beta chains presented below share a single source sample, sequenced in a study of T cell responses to AZD1222 COVID-19 vaccine. Assay: immunoSEQ multiplex PCR; the TCRdb copy retains only in-frame clones and omits some. The sample gives roughly 160,000 clones, more than 70% of which show up once; 5.5% is in the top ten. Here the sequenced sample was peripheral blood, taken on day 0 of AZD1222 vaccination. The receptors come from an adult in good health.

The chain links TRBV11-2 to TRBJ2-1; 7 bases are a match to TRBD2. V lost 3 bases, J lost 8 bases, and 10 bases stayed unmatched. Germline CDR1 SGHAT, CDR2 FQNNGV. This CDR3 is built from 15 residues. CDR3 region: CASSLAGAGPDEQFF. In DNA, the CDR3 is TGTGCCAGCAGCTTGGCGGGAGCGGGGCCAGATGAGCAGTTCTTC.

The rearrangement joins TRBV4-1 to TRBJ2-7; D tentatively reads TRBD1 or TRBD2 (5 bases each). With 1 base removed from V and 3 bases from J, the gap between germline ends came to 13 bases. CDR1 is MGHRA, CDR2 YSYEKL, per germline. The CDR3 contains 15 residues. The CDR3 DNA reads as TGCGCCAGCAGCCAAGCCTCCGGGACGTACTACGAGCAGTACTTC. As protein: CASSQASGTYYEQYF.

The chain uses TRBV6-5 and TRBJ2-1, with D tentatively TRBD2 (6 bases). The CDR3 totals 15 residues. Germline CDR1 MNHEY, CDR2 SVGAGI. Trimming shortened V by 2 bases and J by 0 bases, and 8 bases separated the two germline ends. For the CDR3, the DNA is TGTGCCAGCAGTTACGGAGGGAGCTCCTACAATGAGCAGTTCTTC. Translation gives CASSYGGSSYNEQFF.

This chain joins TRBV15 and TRBJ2-7; D might be TRBD1 (5 bases). This CDR3 contains 15 residues. V shed 0 bases and J shed 2 bases, with 11 bases lying between them. Germline-derived CDR1 and CDR2 are LNHNV and YYDKDF (reference sequence). The CDR3 DNA reads TGTGCCACCAGCAGAGATGGAACAGGAACCTACGAGCAGTACTTC. Translated, it gives CATSRDGTGTYEQYF.

This chain uses TRBV28 with TRBJ2-6, with no clear D. From germline, CDR1 is MDHEN and CDR2 SYDVKM. This CDR3 has 16 residues. The ends were cut back, 5 bases at V and 0 bases at J, with 11 bases in the middle. In DNA form, the CDR3 reads TGTGCCAGCAGTCCGTACCTATTCTCTGGGGCCAACGTCCTGACTTTC. Encoded protein: CASSPYLFSGANVLTF.

CDR3 DNA: TGCGCCAGCAGCTTGGTGGGCGGGGACGAGACCCAGTACTTC. This gives the protein CASSLVGGDETQYF. The chain carries TRBV5-1 and TRBJ2-5, with a weak D call TRBD2 (6 bases). Germline-derived CDR1 and CDR2 are SGHRS and YFSETQ. The length of the CDR3 is 14 residues. V was trimmed by 0 bases and J by 5 bases, leaving 11 bases between them.

The V call is TRBV27, the J call TRBJ1-1, with D possibly matching TRBD1 (5 bases). Germline V gene data show CDR1 as MNHEY and CDR2 as SMNVEV (reference sequence). With 3 bases removed from V and 0 bases from J, the gap between germline ends came to 8 bases. There are 14 residues in the CDR3. The CDR3 protein is CASSFRQMNTEAFF. The CDR3 region has the DNA TGTGCCAGCAGTTTCCGACAGATGAACACTGAAGCTTTCTTT.

V usage is TRBV6-2 or TRBV6-3 and J usage is TRBJ2-7; D uncertain. Germline assignment: CDR1 MNHEY and CDR2 SVGEGT. The CDR3 sequence is 14 residues long. V was trimmed by 0 bases and J by 5 bases, leaving 11 bases between them. CDR3 in amino acids: CASSYSPGRDEQYF. CDR3 bases: TGTGCCAGCAGTTACTCCCCAGGCCGGGACGAGCAGTACTTC.